The entry below gives a single TCR beta chain sequence along with its context. The data originate from a study of OX40 agonist ivuxolimab in advanced cancers. Assay: immunoSEQ multiplex PCR; the TCRdb copy retains only in-frame clones and omits some. The sample consists of about 45,000 clones, about nine tenths of them appearing once. Trimming removed 5 bases at V and 4 bases at J, with 11 bases between. The germline V gene encodes CDR1 MNHNY and CDR2 SVGAGI (reference sequence). The CDR3 is 13 residues long. The receptor's source is an adult with an advanced solid tumor such as melanoma, head and neck, liver or kidney cancer. The sample in question was CD4+ or CD8+ T cells sorted from blood, obtained in a trial of the OX40 agonist ivuxolimab. The rearrangement links TRBV6-6 to TRBJ2-5; no clear D. CDR3 nucleotides: TGTGCCAGCAGTCCTCGACACCCAGAGACCCAGTACTTC. It translates to CASSPRHPETQYF.